Below are 24 T cell receptor beta chains sequenced from a single sample in a study of T cells in Graves' hyperthyroidism and ophthalmopathy. Amplification of TCR beta CDR3 regions was performed using RNA transcripts as template. The HTBI primer set was used in a first-round RT-PCR of the TCR CDR3. Via MiXCR, TCRdb re-called the multiplex PCR reads, giving one row per CDR3 protein. The table includes some 530,000 distinct CDR3 sequences, 20% to 25% detected once. The sequencing sample was made of blood. The receptors derive from a woman in her 70s with Graves' ophthalmopathy.

Concerning this clonotype itself: It may be a read error: a sequence one base away is much more abundant. V is TRBV28 and J is TRBJ2-7; 7 bases are a match to TRBD1. With 7 bases clipped from V and 2 bases from J, the junction kept 11 bases outside the gene matches. The CDR3 contains 15 residues. The germline V gene encodes CDR1 MDHEN and CDR2 SYDVKM. This chain's CDR3 is CASNPPGQPTYEQYF. The CDR3 coding sequence is TGTGCCAGCAATCCCCCGGGACAGCCGACCTACGAGCAGTACTTC.

The rearrangement uses TRBV5-1 and TRBJ2-1, with unresolved D. V was cut by 0 bases and J by 8 bases, with 6 bases left in between. The CDR3 has 12 residues. CDR1 SGHRS and CDR2 YFSETQ come from the germline V gene. The CDR3 sequence: CASSLDFDEQFF. The CDR3 nucleotides read TGCGCCAGCAGCTTGGATTTCGATGAGCAGTTCTTC.

This clonotype was observed a handful of times. The CDR3 loop reads CSATRSSNEKLFF. DNA of the CDR3: TGCAGTGCGACAAGGAGCTCTAATGAAAAACTGTTTTTT. The chain employs TRBV20-1 and TRBJ1-4; D not resolved. Germline lookup yields CDR1 DFQATT and CDR2 SNEGSKA (reference sequence). V lost 6 bases and J lost 3, with 11 bases in between. The CDR3 runs to 13 residues.

The chain employs TRBV10-1 and TRBJ2-3, with 8 bases matching TRBD1. Losses at the gene ends were 3 bases for V and 5 bases for J; bases not matched to a gene: 7. Germline V gives CDR1 WNHNN, CDR2 SYGVQD (reference sequence). The CDR3 sequence is 15 residues long. This CDR3 is CASSDLRTGRDTQYF. DNA for the CDR3: TGCGCCAGCAGTGACCTCAGGACAGGGAGAGATACGCAGTATTTT.

This clonotype was found a few times. This sequence joins TRBV24-1 and TRBJ2-1; D gene ambiguous. The germline V and J ends were trimmed by 5 bases and 4 bases, with 11 bases remaining between them. CDR1 and CDR2 from the germline V gene are KGHDR and SFDVKD. This CDR3 region has 14 residues. The CDR3 loop reads CATSATRRYNEQFF. The DNA for the CDR3 is TGTGCCACCAGTGCTACCCGTAGGTACAATGAGCAGTTCTTC.

This clonotype was seen a handful of times. V gene TRBV20-1 combines with J gene TRBJ2-7, with 7 nucleotides matching TRBD1. J lost 2 bases, V lost 7 bases, and 5 bases had no gene match. The CDR3 length is 12 residues. Germline-derived CDR1 and CDR2 are DFQATT and SNEGSKA (reference sequence). The CDR3 protein is CSVQGVAYEQYF. In DNA form, the CDR3 reads TGCAGTGTCCAGGGGGTCGCCTACGAGCAGTACTTC.

A few counts support this clonotype. The chain combines TRBV7-2 with TRBJ2-7, with D perhaps matching TRBD1 (6 bases). The germline gives CDR1 SGHTA, CDR2 FQGNSA. The CDR3 runs 13 residues. The V end was cut by 8 bases, the J end by 7 bases, with 18 bases between. DNA of the CDR3: TGTGCCAGCGATGGAATAGGGGGTTCGGAGCAGTACTTC. This codes for CASDGIGGSEQYF.

This sequence joins TRBV2 and TRBJ1-6; D gene uncertain. Germline loops: CDR1 SNHLY, CDR2 FYNNEI. V was cut by 6 bases and J by 6 bases, with 15 bases left in between. CDR3 length: 15 amino acids. DNA for the CDR3: TGTGCCAGCAGGATGGCGGGGTTTAGTAATTCACCCCTCCACTTT. Encoded protein: CASRMAGFSNSPLHF.

This clonotype has more than one count but fewer than ten. The chain joins TRBV20-1 to TRBJ2-1; weak D call: TRBD2 (5 bases). The CDR3 consists of 11 residues. CDR1 is DFQATT, CDR2 SNEGSKA, per germline (reference sequence). V was pared by 5 bases and J by 8 bases, with 10 bases between. CDR3 sequence (DNA): TGCAGTGCTCCCAATAGCGATGAGCAGTTCTTC. Translating gives CSAPNSDEQFF.

With regard to this clonotype: A read error may produce the germline difference seen at one junction end. The chain recombines TRBV7-8 with TRBJ1-1; no reliable D call. This CDR3 has 14 residues. Germline V gene sequence: CDR1 SGHVS, CDR2 FQNEAQ. For the CDR3, the DNA is TGTGCCAGCAGCCCCCGGCGGGAGAACACTGAAGCTCTCTTT. This codes for CASSPRRENTEALF.

The chain couples TRBV29-1 to TRBJ2-7; 7 bases match TRBD1. V lost 6 bases, J lost 3 bases, and 5 bases stayed unmatched. The CDR3 has 12 residues. The germline V gene encodes CDR1 SQVTM and CDR2 ANQGSEA. DNA of the CDR3: TGCAGCGTAGCGACAGGGTTCTACGAGCAGTACTTC. Its protein is CSVATGFYEQYF.

The gene calls are TRBV10-1 and TRBJ2-1, with D perhaps TRBD2 (5 bases). Per the germline V gene, CDR1 is WNHNN and CDR2 is SYGVQD (reference sequence). Trimming removed 6 bases from V and 4 bases from J, with 13 bases in between. The length of the CDR3 is 14 residues. CDR3 residues: CASRSRSGYNEQFF. The CDR3 DNA reads TGCGCCAGCAGGTCCCGGAGCGGATACAATGAGCAGTTCTTC.

The chain is built from TRBV6-6 and TRBJ1-3, with D possibly being TRBD1 (5 bases). Per germline, CDR1 MNHNY and CDR2 SVGAGI (reference sequence). V gave up 0 bases and J gave up 2 bases, with 8 bases separating them. The CDR3 extends over 15 amino acids. The CDR3 loop is CASSYSMGAGNTIYF. CDR3 bases: TGTGCCAGCAGTTACTCGATGGGGGCTGGAAACACCATATATTTT.

This clonotype was seen a handful of times. The chain is built from TRBV3-1 and TRBJ1-2; D gene ambiguous. Germline lookup yields CDR1 LGHDT and CDR2 YNNKEL (reference sequence). The CDR3 sequence is 14 residues long. V shed 4 bases and J shed 1 base, with 10 bases lying between them. This CDR3 is CASSLASSNYGYTF. CDR3 DNA: TGTGCCAGCAGCCTCGCATCTAGTAACTATGGCTACACCTTC.

V is TRBV6-5 and J is TRBJ1-5; unclear D gene. V lost 2 bases to trimming and J lost 2 bases, with 4 bases between them. Germline V gene sequence: CDR1 MNHEY, CDR2 SVGAGI. This CDR3 is 13 amino acids long. The CDR3 DNA sequence: TGTGCCAGCAGTTACGACCGCAATCAGCCCCAGCATTTT. The encoded protein is CASSYDRNQPQHF.

In this sample, this clonotype turned up a few times. CDR3 bases: TGTGCCAGCAGTCCCCGCCCGGACAGGGCGGGTGGCTACACCTTC. The encoded protein is CASSPRPDRAGGYTF. The J gene is TRBJ1-2, the V gene TRBV28; TRBD1 aligns across 8 bases. This CDR3 spans 15 amino acids. Germline V gene sequence: CDR1 MDHEN, CDR2 SYDVKM. V shed 5 bases and J 7 bases; nucleotides not matched to a gene: 12.

The J gene is TRBJ1-2, the V gene TRBV12-3 or TRBV12-4; 12 nucleotides line up with TRBD1. CDR3 length equals 15 residues. V was pared by 4 bases and J by 6 bases, with 6 bases of the junction left unmatched. The CDR3: CASSYPGQGAHGYTF. The CDR3 nucleotides are TGTGCCAGCAGTTATCCGGGACAGGGGGCTCATGGCTACACCTTC.

There are a few counts of this clonotype. This rearrangement joins TRBV30 to TRBJ2-7; D uncertain. The length of the CDR3 is 11 residues. Germline values: CDR1 GTSNPN, CDR2 SVGIG (reference sequence). The germline V and J ends were trimmed by 2 bases and 6 bases, with 8 bases remaining between them. The CDR3 spells CAWSLGVEQYF. DNA of the CDR3: TGTGCCTGGAGTTTAGGTGTCGAGCAGTACTTC.

This clonotype was picked up a small number of times. This chain joins TRBV3-1 and TRBJ2-7; no firm D call. Germline lookup yields CDR1 LGHDT and CDR2 YNNKEL (reference sequence). The CDR3 loop spans 12 amino acids. V dropped 3 bases and J dropped 3 bases, with 6 bases sitting between them. CDR3 nucleotide sequence: TGTGCCAGCAGCCATCAGCGCTACGAGCAGTACTTC. Translated, it gives CASSHQRYEQYF.

This rearrangement joins TRBV30 to TRBJ2-1; 13 positions agree with TRBD2. Germline CDR1 is GTSNPN and CDR2 is SVGIG (reference sequence). V shed 8 bases, J shed 7 bases, and the junction held 14 bases outside the gene matches. The length of the CDR3 is 16 residues. The CDR3 is CAGWETLAGGQNEQFF. The DNA of the CDR3 is TGTGCCGGATGGGAAACACTAGCGGGAGGGCAAAATGAGCAGTTCTTC.

The chain couples TRBV14 to TRBJ1-3; D uncertain. The CDR3 sequence is 18 residues long. Trimming shortened V by 0 bases and J by 0 bases, and 15 bases separated the two germline ends. Germline V gene lookup returns CDR1 SGHDN and CDR2 FVKESK. The CDR3 DNA follows: TGTGCCAGCAGCCAAGATCGGATAGCTCGAAACTCTGGAAACACCATATATTTT. Translating it yields CASSQDRIARNSGNTIYF.

This clonotype was picked up many times. The chain employs TRBV7-8 and TRBJ2-5; the D is unclear. Germline V gives CDR1 SGHVS, CDR2 FQNEAQ. This CDR3 is built from 15 residues. The ends were cut back, 1 base at V and 4 bases at J, with 13 bases in the middle. The CDR3 is CASSLVEVARETQYF. The DNA of the CDR3 is TGTGCCAGCAGCTTAGTGGAAGTGGCCCGAGAGACCCAGTACTTC.

This clonotype was recorded many times. The J gene is TRBJ2-3, the V gene TRBV7-3; the match to TRBD2 covers 12 bases. The CDR3 length is 15 residues. J lost 5 bases, V lost 5 bases, and 5 bases had no gene match. Per the germline V gene, CDR1 is SGHTA and CDR2 is FQGTGA. The CDR3 DNA is TGTGCCAGCAGCAGACGACTAGCGGGAGTAGATACGCAGTATTTT. This codes for CASSRRLAGVDTQYF.

Regarding this clonotype: This may be a read error, as it is one base from a much larger clone. The V call is TRBV2, the J call TRBJ2-1; TRBD1 aligns across 9 bases. The CDR3 covers 15 residues. Germline V lookup: CDR1 SNHLY, CDR2 FYNNEI. CDR3 amino acids: CASSRTGGSYNVQFF. Written as DNA, the CDR3 is TGTGCCAGCAGTCGTACAGGGGGCTCTTACAATGTGCAGTTCTTC.